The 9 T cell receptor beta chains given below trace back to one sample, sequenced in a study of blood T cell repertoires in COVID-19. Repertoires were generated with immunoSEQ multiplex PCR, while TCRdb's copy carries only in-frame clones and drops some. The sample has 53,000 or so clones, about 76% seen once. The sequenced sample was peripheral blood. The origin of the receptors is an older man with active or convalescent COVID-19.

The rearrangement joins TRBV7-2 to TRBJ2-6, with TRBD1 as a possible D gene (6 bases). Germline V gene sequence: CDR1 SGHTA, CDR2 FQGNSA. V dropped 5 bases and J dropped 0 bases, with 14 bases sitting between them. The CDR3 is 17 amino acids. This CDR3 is CASSTSYRVSGANVLTF. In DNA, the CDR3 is TGTGCCAGCAGCACCTCCTACAGGGTCTCTGGGGCCAACGTCCTGACTTTC.

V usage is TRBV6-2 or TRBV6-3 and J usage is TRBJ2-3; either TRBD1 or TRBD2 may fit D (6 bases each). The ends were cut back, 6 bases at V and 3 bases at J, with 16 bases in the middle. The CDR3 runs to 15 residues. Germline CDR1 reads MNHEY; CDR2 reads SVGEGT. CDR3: CASSQGREVTDTQYF. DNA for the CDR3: TGTGCCAGCAGCCAGGGGCGGGAAGTTACAGATACGCAGTATTTT.

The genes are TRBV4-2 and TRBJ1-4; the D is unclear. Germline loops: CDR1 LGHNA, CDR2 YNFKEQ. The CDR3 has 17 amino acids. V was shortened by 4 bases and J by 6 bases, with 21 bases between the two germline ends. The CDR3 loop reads CASSPSSVGTFDEKLFF. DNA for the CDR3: TGTGCCAGCAGCCCAAGCTCGGTGGGCACCTTTGATGAAAAACTGTTTTTT.

The CDR3 coding sequence is TGTGCCACCAGCCCCAGGGTTCCCTACAATGAGCAGTTCTTC. This encodes CATSPRVPYNEQFF. The chain carries TRBV15 and TRBJ2-1; weak D call: TRBD1 (5 bases). The CDR3 spans 14 residues. V lost 5 bases and J 2 bases, leaving 10 bases between the germline ends. Germline V CDR1 and CDR2: LNHNV, YYDKDF (reference sequence).

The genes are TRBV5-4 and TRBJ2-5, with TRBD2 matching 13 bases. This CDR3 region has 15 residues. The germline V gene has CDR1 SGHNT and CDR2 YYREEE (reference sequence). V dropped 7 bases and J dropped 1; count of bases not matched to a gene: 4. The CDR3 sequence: CASGLAGALQETQYF. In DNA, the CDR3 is TGTGCCAGCGGACTAGCGGGGGCCCTCCAAGAGACCCAGTACTTC.

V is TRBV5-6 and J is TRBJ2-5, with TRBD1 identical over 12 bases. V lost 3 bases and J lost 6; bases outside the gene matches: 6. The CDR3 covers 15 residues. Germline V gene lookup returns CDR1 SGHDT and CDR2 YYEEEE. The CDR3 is CASSWGQGAEKTQYF. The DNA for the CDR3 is TGTGCCAGCAGCTGGGGACAGGGGGCGGAAAAGACCCAGTACTTC.

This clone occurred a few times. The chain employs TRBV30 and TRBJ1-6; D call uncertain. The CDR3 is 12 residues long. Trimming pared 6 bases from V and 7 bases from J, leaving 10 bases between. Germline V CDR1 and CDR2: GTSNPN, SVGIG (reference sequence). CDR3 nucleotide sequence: TGTGCCTGTGCCGGGAAAAATTCACCCCTCCACTTT. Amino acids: CACAGKNSPLHF.

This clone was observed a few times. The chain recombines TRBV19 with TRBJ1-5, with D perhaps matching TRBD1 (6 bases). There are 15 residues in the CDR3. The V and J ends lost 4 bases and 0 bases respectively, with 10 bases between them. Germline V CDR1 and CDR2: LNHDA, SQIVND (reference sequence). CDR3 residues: CASSTGTRSNQPQHF. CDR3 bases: TGTGCCAGTAGTACCGGGACACGTAGCAATCAGCCCCAGCATTTT.

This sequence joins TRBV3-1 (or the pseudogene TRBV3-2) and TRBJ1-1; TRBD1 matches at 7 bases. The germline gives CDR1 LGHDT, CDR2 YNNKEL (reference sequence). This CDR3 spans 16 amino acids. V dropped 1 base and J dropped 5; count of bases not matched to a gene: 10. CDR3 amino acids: CASSQVGGGLRTEAFF. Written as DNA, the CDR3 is TGTGCCAGCAGCCAAGTAGGAGGGGGCTTGCGGACTGAAGCTTTCTTT.